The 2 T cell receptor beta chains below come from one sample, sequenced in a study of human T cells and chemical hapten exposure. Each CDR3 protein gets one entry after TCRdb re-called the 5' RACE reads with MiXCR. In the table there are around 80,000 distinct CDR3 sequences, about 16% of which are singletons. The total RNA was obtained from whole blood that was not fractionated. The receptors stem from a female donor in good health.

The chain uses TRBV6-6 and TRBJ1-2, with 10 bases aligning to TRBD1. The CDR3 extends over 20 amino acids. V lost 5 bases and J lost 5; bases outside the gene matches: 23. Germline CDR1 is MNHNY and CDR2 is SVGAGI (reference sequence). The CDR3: CASSASPTPESGTGDYGYTF. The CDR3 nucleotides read TGTGCCAGCAGTGCGTCCCCGACGCCAGAATCCGGGACAGGGGATTATGGCTACACCTTC.

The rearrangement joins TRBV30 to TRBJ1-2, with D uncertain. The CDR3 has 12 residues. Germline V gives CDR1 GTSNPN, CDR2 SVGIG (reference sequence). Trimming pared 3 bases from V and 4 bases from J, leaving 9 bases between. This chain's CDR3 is CAWSLTTYGYTF. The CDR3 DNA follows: TGTGCCTGGAGCCTCACTACCTATGGCTACACCTTC.